These 27 T cell receptor beta chains were all obtained from the same sample, sequenced in a study of blood T cell repertoires in COVID-19. Using immunoSEQ multiplex PCR, the repertoire was profiled, and TCRdb retains in-frame clones only, with some absent. This table holds approximately 190,000 clones, about 80% found once. Sequencing was carried out using peripheral blood. All receptors derive from a human donor with acute or convalescent COVID-19. The donor label of this sample is uncertain.

The chain is built from TRBV27 and TRBJ2-2; 10 nucleotides align to TRBD1. The junction had 3 bases not matched to a gene; V was cut back by 7 bases and J by 4 bases. Germline V gives CDR1 MNHEY, CDR2 SMNVEV (reference sequence). This CDR3 is built from 14 residues. The CDR3 DNA reads as TGTGCCAGCAAGGGACAGGGGCTCACCGGGGAGCTGTTTTTT. This encodes CASKGQGLTGELFF.

The CDR3 nucleotides read TGTGCCAGCAGGAGGGGGACAGGGCTCACCGGGGAGCTGTTTTTT. It yields the protein CASRRGTGLTGELFF. The V gene is TRBV6-5, the J gene TRBJ2-2; TRBD1 aligns across 9 bases. In germline, CDR1 is MNHEY, CDR2 SVGAGI. CDR3 size: 15 residues. V lost 6 bases, J lost 4 bases, and 6 bases stayed unmatched.

The sample holds one count of this clone. The rearrangement joins TRBV7-2 to TRBJ1-1, with D possibly being TRBD1 (5 bases). Trimming stripped 1 base from V and 0 bases from J, with 9 bases between. Per the germline V gene, CDR1 is SGHTA and CDR2 is FQGNSA. The CDR3 is 15 residues long. CDR3 nucleotide sequence: TGTGCCAGCAGCTTAGATCAGGGAATGAACACTGAAGCTTTCTTT. Residues: CASSLDQGMNTEAFF.

This chain connects TRBV2 to TRBJ2-2, with D possibly TRBD2 on 5 matching bases. CDR1 and CDR2 from the germline V gene are SNHLY and FYNNEI. This CDR3 is built from 12 residues. V was trimmed by 7 bases and J by 6 bases, leaving 9 bases between them. The CDR3 sequence is CASKLEAGELFF. CDR3 nucleotide sequence: TGTGCCAGCAAACTAGAGGCCGGGGAGCTGTTTTTT.

This chain uses TRBV2 with TRBJ2-3, with 9 bases matching TRBD1. V lost 8 bases and J lost 4; bases outside the gene matches: 7. The CDR3 has 14 amino acids. The germline gives CDR1 SNHLY, CDR2 FYNNEI. The CDR3 nucleotides read TGTGCCAGCCGAAGGACAGGGGACTCAGATACGCAGTATTTT. Protein: CASRRTGDSDTQYF.

The V and J genes are TRBV12-5 and TRBJ2-1; 7 nucleotides line up with TRBD2. CDR3 size: 16 residues. The germline CDR1 and CDR2 sequences are LGHNT and FRNRAP. Trimming took 0 bases from V and 6 from J; bases not matched to a gene: 8. The CDR3: CASGLVRREYSNEQFF. In nucleotides, the CDR3 is TGTGCTAGTGGTTTGGTTCGGCGGGAGTACTCCAATGAGCAGTTCTTC.

This chain uses TRBV5-3 with TRBJ2-7; 10 bases match TRBD1. TRBV5-3 falls under the ORF class, with uncertain function. This CDR3 has 15 amino acids. J lost 2 bases, V lost 4 bases, and 6 bases had no gene match. CDR3 in amino acids: CARSSPGTGAYEQYF. CDR3 sequence (DNA): TGTGCCAGAAGCAGCCCCGGGACAGGGGCCTACGAGCAGTACTTC.

The V gene is TRBV7-3, the J gene TRBJ2-7; D perhaps matches TRBD1 (5 bases). From germline, CDR1 is SGHTA and CDR2 FQGTGA. V gave up 1 base and J gave up 7 bases, with 8 bases separating them. The CDR3 has 12 amino acids. The CDR3 loop is CASSLIGAEQYF. The CDR3 coding sequence is TGTGCCAGCAGCTTAATAGGGGCAGAGCAGTACTTC.

The chain carries TRBV2 and TRBJ2-3; TRBD1 aligns across 9 bases. Per the germline V gene, CDR1 is SNHLY and CDR2 is FYNNEI. This CDR3 has 15 amino acids. The junction had 9 bases not matched to a gene; V was cut back by 7 bases and J by 4 bases. The CDR3 spells CASTKQQGASDTQYF. The DNA of the CDR3 is TGTGCCAGCACAAAGCAACAGGGGGCTTCAGATACGCAGTATTTT.

The chain employs TRBV19 and TRBJ2-5; TRBD1 is a possible D gene (6 bases). The CDR3 sequence is 14 residues long. With 5 bases removed from V and 0 bases from J, the gap between germline ends came to 10 bases. Germline V gene lookup returns CDR1 LNHDA and CDR2 SQIVND (reference sequence). CDR3 amino acids: CASSARGYQETQYF. The CDR3 coding sequence is TGTGCCAGTAGTGCCAGGGGTTACCAAGAGACCCAGTACTTC. Supplemented by reference TRBV19 and TRBJ2-5, the full variable domain reads DGGITQSPKYLFRKEGQNVTLSCEQNLNHDAMYWYRQDPGQGLRLIYYSQIVNDFQKGDIAEGYSVSREKKESFPLTVTSAQKNPTAFYLCASSARGYQETQYFGPGTRLLVL.

This clone was seen just once. The chain carries TRBV27 and TRBJ1-5; D is undetermined. CDR1 is MNHEY and CDR2 is SMNVEV in the germline V gene (reference sequence). The germline V and J ends were trimmed by 5 bases and 3 bases, with 5 bases remaining between them. The CDR3 sequence is 12 residues long. As DNA, the CDR3 is TGTGCCAGCAGTCCTATCAATCAGCCCCAGCATTTT. It translates to CASSPINQPQHF.

The chain links TRBV11-3 to TRBJ2-5; D is uncertain. Germline V lookup: CDR1 SGHNT, CDR2 YENEEA. V was pared by 5 bases and J by 2 bases, with 12 bases between. The CDR3 is made up of 14 amino acids. The CDR3 loop reads CASSMNSLQETQYF. In DNA, the CDR3 is TGTGCCAGCAGCATGAACAGCCTACAAGAGACCCAGTACTTC.

The rearrangement uses TRBV27 and TRBJ2-1; 11 nucleotides agree with TRBD2. In germline, CDR1 is MNHEY, CDR2 SMNVEV (reference sequence). Trimming took 2 bases from V and 6 from J; bases not matched to a gene: 6. The CDR3 has 16 residues. CDR3 DNA: TGTGCCAGCAGTTTAACTAGCGGGAGACTGGGCAATGAGCAGTTCTTC. Protein product: CASSLTSGRLGNEQFF.

This clone was recorded once. The chain combines TRBV28 with TRBJ2-7; D perhaps matches TRBD1 (6 bases). V lost 5 bases, J lost 4 bases, and 18 bases lay in between. The CDR3 length is 15 residues. From germline, CDR1 is MDHEN and CDR2 SYDVKM. The CDR3 DNA reads as TGTGCCAGCAGTACCACAGGGCGGTCCCCGTACGAGCAGTACTTC. It yields the protein CASSTTGRSPYEQYF.

The chain couples TRBV24-1 to TRBJ2-5; no clear D gene. Germline CDR1 is KGHDR and CDR2 is SFDVKD. The CDR3 is made up of 15 amino acids. Trimming pared 4 bases from V and 5 bases from J, leaving 16 bases between. CDR3 in amino acids: CATSDPRSAGETQYF. The CDR3 nucleotides read TGTGCCACCAGTGACCCCCGATCGGCCGGGGAGACCCAGTACTTC.

V usage is TRBV3-1 (or the pseudogene TRBV3-2) and J usage is TRBJ2-4; TRBD1 matches at 7 bases. The junction had 6 bases not matched to a gene; V was cut back by 4 bases and J by 0 bases. Per the germline V gene, CDR1 is LGHDT and CDR2 is YNNKEL (reference sequence). The CDR3 spans 16 residues. The CDR3 loop is CASSPRQGLAKNIQYF. DNA of the CDR3: TGTGCCAGCAGCCCTCGACAGGGCTTAGCCAAAAACATTCAGTACTTC.

The chain recombines TRBV20-1 with TRBJ1-2; 7 bases are a match to TRBD1. Unmatched junction bases numbered 8, after V lost 3 bases and J lost 4 bases. The CDR3 is 14 amino acids. Looked up from germline, CDR1 is DFQATT and CDR2 is SNEGSKA (reference sequence). The CDR3 sequence is CSASSGQVLYGYTF. The CDR3 coding sequence is TGCAGTGCTAGTTCCGGACAGGTCCTCTATGGCTACACCTTC.

This sequence joins TRBV5-4 and TRBJ1-1; no clear D gene. This CDR3 spans 15 amino acids. Germline loops: CDR1 SGHNT, CDR2 YYREEE (reference sequence). Trimming cost V 3 bases and J 1 base, with 13 bases left between them. The DNA of the CDR3 is TGTGCCAGCAGCTATAATGCGGGCGAGAACACTGAAGCTTTCTTT. Protein sequence: CASSYNAGENTEAFF. Filled out from reference TRBV5-4 and TRBJ1-1, the complete variable domain reads ETGVTQSPTHLIKTRGQQVTLRCSSQSGHNTVSWYQQALGQGPQFIFQYYREEENGRGNFPPRFSGLQFPNYSSELNVNALELDDSALYLCASSYNAGENTEAFFGQGTRLTVV.

The V and J genes are TRBV7-2 and TRBJ1-2; D ambiguous. The CDR3 is 13 residues long. Germline V gene data show CDR1 as SGHTA and CDR2 as FQGNSA. V was cut by 1 base and J by 5 bases, with 8 bases left in between. As DNA, the CDR3 is TGTGCCAGCAGCTTAGTTTCGGTTTATGGCTACACCTTC. It is translated as CASSLVSVYGYTF.

The chain joins TRBV5-4 to TRBJ2-5; 8 positions agree with TRBD1. V was clipped by 3 bases and J by 5 bases; unmatched bases: 9. The CDR3 runs to 15 residues. Germline CDR1 and CDR2: SGHNT and YYREEE (reference sequence). CDR3 sequence: CASSWRTGTGETQYF. The CDR3 DNA reads TGTGCCAGCAGCTGGCGGACAGGGACGGGTGAGACCCAGTACTTC.

The chain has TRBV2 and TRBJ2-2; TRBD2 matches at 16 bases. This CDR3 has 18 amino acids. Trimming at V came to 5 bases and at J to 4 bases, leaving 7 bases not matched to a gene. Looked up from germline, CDR1 is SNHLY and CDR2 is FYNNEI. The CDR3 region has the DNA TGTGCCAGCAGTTCGGGACTAGCGGGAGGGCGCGGCACCGGGGAGCTGTTTTTT. Its translation: CASSSGLAGGRGTGELFF. Full variable domain (remainder filled in from reference TRBV2 and TRBJ2-2): EPEVTQTPSHQVTQMGQEVILRCVPISNHLYFYWYRQILGQKVEFLVSFYNNEISEKSEIFDDQFSVERPDGSNFTLKIRSTKLEDSAMYFCASSSGLAGGRGTGELFFGEGSRLTVL.

The chain uses TRBV5-1 and TRBJ1-2; 7 nucleotides line up with TRBD1. CDR1 and CDR2 (germline): SGHRS, YFSETQ. The CDR3 covers 15 residues. The V and J ends lost 2 bases and 8 bases, in that order; junction bases with no gene match: 12. CDR3 nucleotides: TGCGCCAGCAGCTTTGCCAACGACAGGGCAGGAGGCTACACCTTC. Protein sequence: CASSFANDRAGGYTF.

This clone was detected only a few times. The rearrangement uses TRBV5-1 and TRBJ1-3; a weak D match, TRBD1 (6 bases). The CDR3 spans 14 residues. Trimming left V 3 bases short and J 0 bases short, with 7 bases between. CDR1 is SGHRS and CDR2 is YFSETQ in the germline V gene. CDR3 region: CASSWDTSGNTIYF. The CDR3 DNA sequence: TGCGCCAGCAGCTGGGACACCTCTGGAAACACCATATATTTT.

Regarding this clone: One junction end does not reproduce the germline sequence, and a read error may be involved. This rearrangement joins TRBV3-1 (or the pseudogene TRBV3-2) to TRBJ2-1; 10 bases are a match to TRBD2. In germline, CDR1 is LGHDT, CDR2 YNNKEL (reference sequence). This CDR3 is 14 amino acids long. In DNA, the CDR3 is TGTGCCAGCAGCCAAGAAGGAAGAGCGGGAGGGCCGGTCTTC. This sequence encodes CASSQEGRAGGPVF.

V and J are TRBV5-1 and TRBJ2-1; 7 nucleotides match TRBD2. Germline assignment: CDR1 SGHRS and CDR2 YFSETQ. This CDR3 is 15 amino acids long. The trim removed 4 bases at V and 0 bases at J, leaving 4 bases unmatched. CDR3 nucleotide sequence: TGCGCCAGCAGCGGTATAGCGGGCTCCTACAATGAGCAGTTCTTC. Its protein product is CASSGIAGSYNEQFF.

This chain joins TRBV2 and TRBJ1-6, with 7 nucleotides matching TRBD1. V lost 3 bases to trimming and J lost 6 bases; unmatched junction nucleotides: 2. This CDR3 contains 14 residues. CDR1 and CDR2 from the germline V gene are SNHLY and FYNNEI. The CDR3 nucleotides read TGTGCCAGCAGTGAGACAGGGCGTAATTCACCCCTCCACTTT. As protein: CASSETGRNSPLHF.

The chain combines TRBV5-4 with TRBJ1-4; 7 nucleotides match TRBD1. The CDR3 consists of 14 residues. Germline-derived CDR1 and CDR2 are SGHNT and YYREEE (reference sequence). The trim removed 5 bases at V and 8 bases at J, leaving 9 bases unmatched. The CDR3 spells CASSIQGLQEKLFF. The CDR3 bases are TGTGCCAGCAGTATACAGGGGTTACAAGAAAAACTGTTTTTT.